Each of the 26 T cell receptor beta chains below was sequenced from the same sample in a study of blood T cell repertoires in COVID-19. Some clones are missing from TCRdb's copy, which holds only in-frame ones; the method was immunoSEQ multiplex PCR. Of some 120,000 clones in the sample, approximately 87% were seen once. Sample: peripheral blood. These receptors were obtained from a woman in her forties or fifties with acute or convalescent COVID-19.

The CDR3 region has the DNA TGTGCCAGCAGCCCGGGCCCGGGAGGCACAGATACGCAGTATTTT. This codes for CASSPGPGGTDTQYF. J is TRBJ2-3 and V is TRBV5-4, with D perhaps matching TRBD2 (6 bases). CDR1 is SGHNT and CDR2 is YYREEE in the germline V gene (reference sequence). V lost 4 bases and J lost 1, with 13 bases in between. The CDR3 consists of 15 residues.

The V gene is TRBV5-6, the J gene TRBJ2-1, with D perhaps TRBD1 (5 bases). Trimming took 0 bases from V and 3 from J, leaving 10 bases between them. The CDR3 is 15 amino acids. In germline, CDR1 is SGHDT, CDR2 YYEEEE. CDR3 nucleotide sequence: TGTGCCAGCAGCTTGGGTGACAGATACTACAATGAGCAGTTCTTC. Translated: CASSLGDRYYNEQFF. Filled out from reference TRBV5-6 and TRBJ2-1, the complete variable domain reads DAGVTQSPTHLIKTRGQQVTLRCSPKSGHDTVSWYQQALGQGPQFIFQYYEEEERQRGNFPDRFSGHQFPNYSSELNVNALLLGDSALYLCASSLGDRYYNEQFFGPGTRLTVL.

V gene TRBV5-1 combines with J gene TRBJ2-3; 13 bases are a match to TRBD2. Germline CDR1 reads SGHRS; CDR2 reads YFSETQ. Trimming at V came to 0 bases and at J to 5 bases, leaving 3 bases not matched to a gene. The CDR3 has 16 residues. Here the CDR3 reads CASSLVGTSGEDTQYF. The CDR3 nucleotides read TGCGCCAGCAGCTTGGTGGGGACTAGCGGGGAAGATACGCAGTATTTT. Together with reference TRBV5-1 and TRBJ2-3, the CDR3 gives the full variable domain: KAGVTQTPRYLIKTRGQQVTLSCSPISGHRSVSWYQQTPGQGLQFLFEYFSETQRNKGNFPGRFSGRQFSNSRSEMNVSTLELGDSALYLCASSLVGTSGEDTQYFGPGTRLTVL.

The count of this clone is one. The gene calls are TRBV10-3 and TRBJ1-1; TRBD1 aligns across 7 bases. The V gene end was trimmed by 2 bases and the J gene end by 5 bases; junction bases not matched to a gene: 5. There are 14 residues in the CDR3. Germline CDR1 is ENHRY and CDR2 is SYGVKD. The CDR3: CAISEPGGRTEAFF. In DNA form, the CDR3 reads TGTGCCATCAGTGAGCCAGGGGGTAGGACTGAAGCTTTCTTT.

This rearrangement joins TRBV28 to TRBJ1-4; 9 bases match TRBD1. The CDR3 is made up of 16 amino acids. The V gene end was trimmed by 6 bases and the J gene end by 6 bases; junction bases not matched to a gene: 11. Germline CDR1 reads MDHEN; CDR2 reads SYDVKM. The CDR3 sequence is CASSAGTGIAHEKLFF. The CDR3 DNA reads as TGTGCCAGCAGCGCCGGGACAGGGATTGCTCATGAAAAACTGTTTTTT.

The chain uses TRBV21-1 and TRBJ1-2; TRBD1 was called by the table and not checked on the DNA. TRBV21-1 has pseudogene status. The CDR3 sequence is 12 residues long. CDR3 bases: TGTGCCAGCAGCAAGGTAAATCTGGACAGGATCTTC. Protein: CASSKVNLDRIF.

This clone occurred a few times. This chain joins TRBV9 and TRBJ1-5; TRBD1 aligns across 8 bases. Germline loops: CDR1 SGDLS, CDR2 YYNGEE. Trimming removed 4 bases from V and 4 bases from J; junction bases left unmatched: 7. This CDR3 region has 15 residues. CDR3 sequence (DNA): TGTGCCAGCAGCTCATGGACAGGGCTTAATCAGCCCCAGCATTTT. Encoded protein: CASSSWTGLNQPQHF.

J is TRBJ1-4 and V is TRBV7-9, with TRBD1 as a possible D gene (5 bases). The V gene's germline CDR1 is SEHNR and CDR2 FQNEAQ (reference sequence). CDR3 length: 13 amino acids. V was pared by 2 bases and J by 7 bases, with 8 bases between. Here the CDR3 reads CASSLSGGEKLFF. CDR3 DNA: TGTGCCAGCAGCTTATCCGGGGGTGAAAAACTGTTTTTT.

The V gene is TRBV14, the J gene TRBJ2-5; a weak D match, TRBD1 (7 bases). The CDR3 length is 12 residues. V lost 6 bases, J lost 5 bases, and 10 bases lay in between. Germline CDR1 and CDR2: SGHDN and FVKESK. The CDR3 is CASSPGGETQYF. The CDR3 bases are TGTGCCAGCAGTCCAGGGGGGGAGACCCAGTACTTC.

The rearrangement joins TRBV11-2 to TRBJ2-3; perhaps TRBD1 as D (6 bases). With 5 bases removed from V and 6 bases from J, the gap between germline ends came to 15 bases. Germline V CDR1 and CDR2: SGHAT, FQNNGV. The CDR3 contains 14 residues. CDR3 protein: CASSLQGKSDTQYF. The CDR3 nucleotides are TGTGCCAGCAGCCTACAGGGAAAGAGCGATACGCAGTATTTT.

The genes are TRBV7-2 and TRBJ1-4; D gene uncertain. V was clipped by 5 bases and J by 5 bases, with 12 bases between them. Germline CDR1 SGHTA, CDR2 FQGNSA. The CDR3 covers 14 residues. In DNA, the CDR3 is TGTGCCAGCAGCGAGCGGGCAGTAAATGAAAAACTGTTTTTT. Residues: CASSERAVNEKLFF.

The chain links TRBV7-2 to TRBJ2-7; 7 bases are shared with TRBD2. After removal of 4 bases from V and 3 bases from J, the junction contained 3 bases not matched to a gene. The germline CDR1 and CDR2 sequences are SGHTA and FQGNSA. The CDR3 is 13 amino acids. CDR3 coding DNA: TGTGCCAGCAGCTCATCGGGGGGCTACGAGCAGTACTTC. Translation gives CASSSSGGYEQYF.

In its sample, this clone was seen once. This chain joins TRBV18 and TRBJ1-5; TRBD1 matches at 9 bases. Per the germline V gene, CDR1 is KGHSH and CDR2 is LQKENI. The CDR3 is 15 residues long. V dropped 5 bases and J dropped 6; count of bases not matched to a gene: 8. This CDR3 reads CASSLGQGSGQPQHF. Written as DNA, the CDR3 is TGTGCCAGCTCATTGGGACAGGGTTCAGGTCAGCCCCAGCATTTT.

This rearrangement joins TRBV15 to TRBJ1-2, with 7 bases aligning to TRBD1. V gave up 5 bases and J gave up 2 bases; unmatched junction bases: 2. This CDR3 region has 13 residues. The V gene's germline CDR1 is LNHNV and CDR2 YYDKDF (reference sequence). Written as DNA, the CDR3 is TGTGCCACCAGCGGGACAGTAAACTATGGCTACACCTTC. The encoded protein is CATSGTVNYGYTF.

This clone was seen more than once but under ten times. The chain recombines TRBV5-1 with TRBJ2-7, with 9 bases lining up with TRBD1. J was trimmed by 3 bases and V by 3 bases; bases with no gene match: 10. The CDR3 runs to 16 residues. Germline assignment: CDR1 SGHRS and CDR2 YFSETQ. Here the CDR3 DNA reads TGCGCCAGCAGCTCGACCGGGACAGGGATTTACTACGAGCAGTACTTC. It codes for CASSSTGTGIYYEQYF.

The chain recombines TRBV6-5 with TRBJ2-2, with TRBD2 matching over 7 bases. Germline CDR1 MNHEY, CDR2 SVGAGI. The CDR3 runs to 15 residues. Trimming removed 6 bases from V and 5 bases from J; junction bases left unmatched: 9. The CDR3 region has the DNA TGTGCCAGCAGACCTGCGGGGGTAGAGACCGGGGAGCTGTTTTTT. This gives the protein CASRPAGVETGELFF.

The gene calls are TRBV12-3 or TRBV12-4 and TRBJ1-2; weak D call: TRBD1 (6 bases). The CDR3 runs 12 residues. The V end lost 6 bases, the J end lost 6 bases, and 11 bases lay between the germline ends. The CDR3 DNA follows: TGTGCCAGCAGCCAGACAGGAAATGGCTACACCTTC. Translated, it gives CASSQTGNGYTF.

The chain recombines TRBV6-2 or TRBV6-3 with TRBJ1-2; TRBD1 matches 7 bases. CDR1 and CDR2 from the germline V gene are MNHEY and SVGEGT. The junction had 4 bases not matched to a gene; V was cut back by 6 bases and J by 3 bases. The CDR3 sequence is 13 residues long. The CDR3 region has the DNA TGTGCCAGCAGCCCAGACAGGGACTATGGCTACACCTTC. This encodes CASSPDRDYGYTF.

This clone was detected once. The genes are TRBV4-1 and TRBJ1-5; the match to TRBD1 covers 7 bases. There are 15 residues in the CDR3. J gave up 0 bases and V 6 bases, and 5 bases lay outside the gene matches. Germline CDR1 and CDR2: MGHRA and YSYEKL. This CDR3 is CASRPDRFSNQPQHF. CDR3 DNA sequence: TGCGCCAGCAGGCCGGACAGGTTTAGCAATCAGCCCCAGCATTTT.

Remarks on this clone: Germline is not matched at one junction end, which may reflect a read error. CDR3 sequence reads: CASSLDSRQLDF. CDR3 bases: TGTGCCAGCAGCTTAGATTCGAGACAGCTAGACTTC. The chain joins TRBV11-2 to TRBJ2-5; tentatively, D is TRBD1 (5 bases). Germline CDR1 is SGHAT and CDR2 is FQNNGV. The CDR3 consists of 12 residues. Variable domain in full (rest from reference TRBV11-2 and TRBJ2-5): EAGVAQSPRYKIIEKRQSVAFWCNPISGHATLYWYQQILGQGPKLLIQFQNNGVVDDSQLPKDRFSAERLKGVDSTLKIQPAKLEDSAVYLCASSLDSRQLDFGPGTRLLVL.

The V and J genes are TRBV6-2 or TRBV6-3 and TRBJ1-1, with 8 bases aligning to TRBD1. The CDR3 covers 16 residues. V trimming: 4 bases; J trimming: 0 bases; junction bases outside the gene matches: 7. Germline CDR1 and CDR2: MNHEY and SVGEGT. The CDR3: CASSLDREYMNTEAFF. DNA of the CDR3: TGTGCCAGCAGTTTGGACAGGGAATATATGAACACTGAAGCTTTCTTT.

In DNA, the CDR3 is TGCGCCAGCAGCCAAGGCTGGATCGGGGCGGGAGGACACAATGAGCAGTTCTTC. Translation gives CASSQGWIGAGGHNEQFF. The chain couples TRBV4-3 to TRBJ2-1; 8 bases align to TRBD2. The CDR3 loop spans 18 amino acids. Germline loops: CDR1 LGHNA, CDR2 YSLEER. After removal of 1 base from V and 5 bases from J, the junction contained 13 bases not matched to a gene.

This chain joins TRBV6-5 and TRBJ1-1; D uncertain. Trimming cost V 2 bases and J 7 bases, with 11 bases left between them. Looked up from germline, CDR1 is MNHEY and CDR2 is SVGAGI. The CDR3 is made up of 13 amino acids. CDR3 sequence: CASSYDVTDEAFF. The CDR3 DNA reads TGTGCCAGCAGTTACGACGTTACAGATGAAGCTTTCTTT.

The V gene is TRBV7-2, the J gene TRBJ1-1; 7 bases fit TRBD1. CDR3 length: 15 residues. V shed 5 bases and J 5 bases; nucleotides not matched to a gene: 11. Germline V gives CDR1 SGHTA, CDR2 FQGNSA. The CDR3 region is CASSPVTGKGTEAFF. The CDR3 DNA sequence: TGTGCCAGCAGCCCAGTGACAGGGAAAGGGACTGAAGCTTTCTTT.

The rearrangement uses TRBV7-8 and TRBJ1-2; weak D call: TRBD1 (6 bases). With 5 bases removed from V and 4 bases from J, the gap between germline ends came to 17 bases. The CDR3 covers 15 residues. From germline, CDR1 is SGHVS and CDR2 FQNEAQ. The CDR3 DNA reads as TGTGCCAGCAGCCCGATAGGGTCAGGGGCCTATGGCTACACCTTC. As protein: CASSPIGSGAYGYTF.

The rearrangement uses TRBV19 and TRBJ2-7, with TRBD2 identical over 7 bases. Germline loops: CDR1 LNHDA, CDR2 SQIVND (reference sequence). Losses at the gene ends were 0 bases for V and 7 bases for J; bases not matched to a gene: 9. The CDR3 is 15 amino acids. The CDR3: CASSIERAGLGEQYF. In nucleotides, the CDR3 is TGTGCCAGTAGTATAGAACGAGCGGGGCTCGGAGAGCAGTACTTC.